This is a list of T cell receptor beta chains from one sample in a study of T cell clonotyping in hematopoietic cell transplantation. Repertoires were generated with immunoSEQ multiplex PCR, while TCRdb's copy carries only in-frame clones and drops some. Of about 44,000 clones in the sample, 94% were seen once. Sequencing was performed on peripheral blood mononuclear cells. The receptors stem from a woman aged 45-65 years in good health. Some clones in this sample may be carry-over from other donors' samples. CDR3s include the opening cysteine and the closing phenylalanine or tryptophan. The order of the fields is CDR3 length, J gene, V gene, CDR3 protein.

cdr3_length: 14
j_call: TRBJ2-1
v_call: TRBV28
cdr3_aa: CASRGDPGGNEQFF

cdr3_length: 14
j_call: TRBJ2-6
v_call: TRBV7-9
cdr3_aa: CASSLGSGANVLTF

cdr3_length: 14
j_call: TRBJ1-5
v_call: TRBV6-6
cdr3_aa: CASSYDYREQPQHF

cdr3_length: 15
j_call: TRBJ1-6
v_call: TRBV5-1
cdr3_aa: CASSFSQDRAGPLHF

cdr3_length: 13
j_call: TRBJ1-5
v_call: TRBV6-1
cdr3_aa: CASRRDTNQPQHF

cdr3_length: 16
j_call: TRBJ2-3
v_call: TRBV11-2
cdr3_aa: CASRLDGTSGTDTQYF

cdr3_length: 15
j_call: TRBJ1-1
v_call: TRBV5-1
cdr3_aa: CASSFDVGDGTEAFF

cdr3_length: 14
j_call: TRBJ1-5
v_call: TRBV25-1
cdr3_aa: CASKGVPSNQPQHF

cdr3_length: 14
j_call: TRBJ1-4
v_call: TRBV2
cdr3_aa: CASSGRQGDEKLFF

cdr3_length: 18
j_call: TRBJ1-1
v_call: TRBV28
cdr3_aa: CASSLRQALGTERTEAFF

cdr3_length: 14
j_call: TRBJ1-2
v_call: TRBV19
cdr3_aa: CASSIDRGDYGYTF

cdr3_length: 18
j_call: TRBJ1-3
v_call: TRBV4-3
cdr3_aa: CASSQRDRVARGGNTIYF

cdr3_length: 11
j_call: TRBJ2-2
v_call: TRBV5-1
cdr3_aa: CASSLSGELFF

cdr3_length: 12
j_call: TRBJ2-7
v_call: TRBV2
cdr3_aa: CASWRQNYEQYF

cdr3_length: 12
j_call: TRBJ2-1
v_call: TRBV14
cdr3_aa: CASSQGYNEQFF

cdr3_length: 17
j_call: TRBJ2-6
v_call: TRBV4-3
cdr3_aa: CASSQDPGGGRANVLTF

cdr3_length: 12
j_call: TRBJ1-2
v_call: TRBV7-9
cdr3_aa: CASSLQGYGYTF

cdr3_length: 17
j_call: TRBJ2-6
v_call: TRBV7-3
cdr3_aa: CASSLTGTGFGANVLTF

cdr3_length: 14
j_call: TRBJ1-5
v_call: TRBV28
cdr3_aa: CASRVVYSNQPQHF

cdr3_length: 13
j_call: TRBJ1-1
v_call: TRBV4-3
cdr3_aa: CASSQEGGAEAFF

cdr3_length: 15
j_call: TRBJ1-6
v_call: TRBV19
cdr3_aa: CASSPSDRYNSPLHF

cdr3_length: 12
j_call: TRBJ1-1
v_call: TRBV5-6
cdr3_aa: CASSLVNTEAFF

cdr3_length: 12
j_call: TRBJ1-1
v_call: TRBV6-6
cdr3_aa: CASKGVNTEAFF

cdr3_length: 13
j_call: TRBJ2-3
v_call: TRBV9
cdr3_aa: CASSVGTSDTQYF

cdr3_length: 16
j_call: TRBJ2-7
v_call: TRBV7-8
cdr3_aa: CASGMPRDSTLYEQYF

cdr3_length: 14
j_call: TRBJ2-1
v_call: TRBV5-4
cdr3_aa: CASSFPGGVNEQFF

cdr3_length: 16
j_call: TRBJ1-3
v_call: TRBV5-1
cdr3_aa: CASSLGGPASGNTIYF

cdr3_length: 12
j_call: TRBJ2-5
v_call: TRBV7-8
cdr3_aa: CASRPSGETQYF

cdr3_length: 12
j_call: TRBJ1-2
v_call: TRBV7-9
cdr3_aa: CASSLEGDGYTF

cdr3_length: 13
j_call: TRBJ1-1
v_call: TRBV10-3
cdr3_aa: CAIRPGGQGGAFF

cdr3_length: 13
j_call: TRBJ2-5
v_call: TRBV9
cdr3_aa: CASSVADSETQYF

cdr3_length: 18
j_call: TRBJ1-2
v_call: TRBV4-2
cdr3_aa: CASSQGFRTGVSNYGYTF

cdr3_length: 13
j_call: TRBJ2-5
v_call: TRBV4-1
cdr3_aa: CASSQGVEETQYF

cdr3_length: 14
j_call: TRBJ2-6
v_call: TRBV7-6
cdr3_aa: CASSGSSGANVLTF

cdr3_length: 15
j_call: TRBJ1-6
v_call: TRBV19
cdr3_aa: CASSSQGAGNSPLHF

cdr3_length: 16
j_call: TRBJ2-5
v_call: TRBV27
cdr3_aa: CASSLIGQGVRETQYF

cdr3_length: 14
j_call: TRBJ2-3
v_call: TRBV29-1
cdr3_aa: CSVAVGSPGDTQYF

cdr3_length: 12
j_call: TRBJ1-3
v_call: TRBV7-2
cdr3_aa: CASSWEGNTIYF

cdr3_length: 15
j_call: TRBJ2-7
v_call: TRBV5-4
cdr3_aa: CASSSSGQGHYEQYF

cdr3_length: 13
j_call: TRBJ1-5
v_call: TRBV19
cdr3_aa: CASSSGVGQPQHF

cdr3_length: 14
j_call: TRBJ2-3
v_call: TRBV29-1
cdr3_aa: CSGSGSLQADTQYF

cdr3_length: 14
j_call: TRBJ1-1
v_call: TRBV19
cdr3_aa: CASSIGRLNTEAFF

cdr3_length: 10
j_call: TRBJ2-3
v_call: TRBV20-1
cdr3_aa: CSASTDTQYF

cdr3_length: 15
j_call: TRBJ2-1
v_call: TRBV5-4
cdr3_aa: CASSSLGTGYNEQFF

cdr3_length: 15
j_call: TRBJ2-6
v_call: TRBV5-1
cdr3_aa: CASSLAGAGANVLTF

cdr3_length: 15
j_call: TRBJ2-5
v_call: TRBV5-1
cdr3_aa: CASSLIAAEAETQYF